Presented here are 18 T cell receptor beta chains from one specimen sequenced in a study of metastatic and nonmetastatic thyroid tumors (dated by TCRdb to the early 2020s). No treatment had been received by any patient before thyroid surgery. Library preparation was by PCR. Sequencing took place on an Illumina HiSeq 4000. TCRdb reworked the public reads: Q25 trimming with fastp, MiXCR clone assembly, productive beta chains retained. In this sample the table shows around 15,000 clones, 20% to 30% of which occur a single time. Around 13% of the sample belongs to the ten largest clones. The sequencing sample was made of tumor tissue. The source of these receptors is a male donor with papillary thyroid cancer or a benign thyroid nodule (not recorded which). Some clones in this sample may be carry-over from other donors' samples.

CDR3 protein: CASSYGTGKGYEQYF. Here the CDR3 DNA reads TGTGCCAGCAGTTACGGGACAGGGAAGGGCTACGAGCAGTACTTC. The chain employs TRBV6-2 or TRBV6-3 and TRBJ2-7, with TRBD1 matching over 9 bases. Per the germline V gene, CDR1 is MNHEY and CDR2 is SVGEGT. The trim removed 2 bases at V and 3 bases at J, leaving 5 bases unmatched. CDR3 length: 15 amino acids.

The V and J genes are TRBV5-1 and TRBJ1-6, with TRBD1 identical over 9 bases. Trimming took 5 bases from V and 9 from J; bases not matched to a gene: 6. Germline V gene data show CDR1 as SGHRS and CDR2 as YFSETQ. This CDR3 spans 14 amino acids. The CDR3 is CASSSGQGLSPLHF. Written as DNA, the CDR3 is TGCGCCAGCAGTTCGGGACAGGGCCTTTCACCCCTCCACTTT.

DNA for the CDR3: TGTGCCACCACACGTGACCGAAACACCATATATTTT. As protein: CATTRDRNTIYF. V and J are TRBV6-1 and TRBJ1-3, with D uncertain. V was cut by 10 bases and J by 5 bases, with 12 bases left in between. CDR1 is MNHNS and CDR2 is SASEGT in the germline V gene. The CDR3 loop spans 12 amino acids.

The V and J genes are TRBV6-1 and TRBJ2-7, with 7 bases identical to TRBD2. Trimming at V came to 6 bases and at J to 7 bases, leaving 15 bases not matched to a gene. CDR1 and CDR2 (germline): MNHNS, SASEGT. The CDR3 contains 15 residues. The CDR3 loop is CASRRALAETGEQYF. In DNA, the CDR3 is TGTGCCAGCAGACGAGCCCTAGCGGAGACGGGTGAGCAGTACTTC.

The genes are TRBV28 and TRBJ2-7; 7 nucleotides line up with TRBD1. The germline V gene has CDR1 MDHEN and CDR2 SYDVKM. The CDR3 has 14 amino acids. The V and J ends lost 5 bases and 3 bases, in that order; junction bases with no gene match: 7. CDR3 sequence: CASSPGTESYEQYF. CDR3 in DNA: TGTGCCAGCAGTCCCGGGACAGAGAGCTACGAGCAGTACTTC.

This clone was recorded at least ten times. The rearrangement uses TRBV5-1 and TRBJ1-1, with 7 bases lining up with TRBD1. Germline loops: CDR1 SGHRS, CDR2 YFSETQ. J lost 9 bases, V lost 4 bases, and 15 bases had no gene match. CDR3 length: 15 amino acids. This CDR3 reads CASSPLGQRVLKAFF. CDR3 nucleotides: TGCGCCAGCAGCCCGTTGGGACAGCGAGTTCTCAAAGCTTTCTTT.

Relative to its sample, this clone is medium-sized. The CDR3 DNA follows: TGTGCCAGCAGCTTAGGGGGGGGTGCAGGGCAGTACTATGGCTACACCTTC. Translated, it gives CASSLGGGAGQYYGYTF. This rearrangement joins TRBV11-3 to TRBJ1-2; D perhaps matches TRBD1 (5 bases). The germline gives CDR1 SGHNT, CDR2 YENEEA. The CDR3 has 17 amino acids. With 1 base removed from V and 3 bases from J, the gap between germline ends came to 18 bases.

Many counts were recorded for this clone. This chain links TRBV5-1 with TRBJ2-5, with D tentatively TRBD2 (5 bases). V was trimmed by 4 bases and J by 5 bases, leaving 15 bases between them. This CDR3 comprises 14 residues. Germline V gene lookup returns CDR1 SGHRS and CDR2 YFSETQ. The chain's CDR3 is CASSKAEGRETQYF. The CDR3 DNA follows: TGCGCCAGCAGCAAGGCCGAGGGTCGGGAGACCCAGTACTTC.

This clone was detected ten times or more. The chain employs TRBV30 and TRBJ2-2, with D hard to call. Germline values: CDR1 GTSNPN, CDR2 SVGIG (reference sequence). The CDR3 length is 13 residues. V lost 1 base to trimming and J lost 0 bases, with 3 bases between them. The CDR3 nucleotides read TGTGCCTGGAGTGGACCGAACACCGGGGAGCTGTTTTTT. This gives the protein CAWSGPNTGELFF.

This clone showed up many times. The chain links TRBV7-6 to TRBJ1-1, with D unresolved. Germline-derived CDR1 and CDR2 are SGHVS and FNYEAQ. V was trimmed by 5 bases and J by 3 bases, leaving 10 bases between them. The CDR3 has 13 residues. CDR3 amino acids: CASSLLADTEAFF. For the CDR3, the DNA is TGTGCCAGCAGCCTACTGGCGGACACTGAAGCTTTCTTT.

This clone showed up many times. The chain is built from TRBV18 and TRBJ2-1; D may be TRBD2 (5 bases). V dropped 0 bases and J dropped 2 bases, with 8 bases sitting between them. Germline CDR1 is KGHSH and CDR2 is LQKENI. The CDR3 runs to 15 residues. The chain's CDR3 is CASSPPSGTYNEQFF. CDR3 DNA sequence: TGTGCCAGCTCACCACCGAGCGGAACCTACAATGAGCAGTTCTTC. The variable domain in full, completed from reference TRBV18 and TRBJ2-1, reads NAGVMQNPRHLVRRRGQEARLRCSPMKGHSHVYWYRQLPEEGLKFMVYLQKENIIDESGMPKERFSAEFPKEGPSILRIQQVVRGDSAAYFCASSPPSGTYNEQFFGPGTRLTVL.

Ten or more counts support this clone. V gene TRBV9 combines with J gene TRBJ2-3; 10 bases match TRBD1. The trim removed 3 bases at V and 2 bases at J, leaving 3 bases unmatched. This CDR3 is built from 15 residues. The germline CDR1 and CDR2 sequences are SGDLS and YYNGEE. Written as DNA, the CDR3 is TGTGCCAGCAGCGCCGGGACAGGGGACACAGATACGCAGTATTTT. Translating gives CASSAGTGDTDTQYF. The full variable domain, in which reference TRBV9 and TRBJ2-3 provide the parts outside the CDR3, is DSGVTQTPKHLITATGQRVTLRCSPRSGDLSVYWYQQSLDQGLQFLIQYYNGEERAKGNILERFSAQQFPDLHSELNLSSLELGDSALYFCASSAGTGDTDTQYFGPGTRLTVL.

The chain carries TRBV19 and TRBJ2-7; 9 bases agree with TRBD1. CDR3 size: 13 residues. With V trimmed by 5 bases and J by 6 bases, 5 bases remained unmatched. CDR1 is LNHDA and CDR2 is SQIVND in the germline V gene (reference sequence). The DNA of the CDR3 is TGTGCCAGTAGTTCGGGACAGGGAGGCGAGCAGTACTTC. As protein: CASSSGQGGEQYF.

The rearrangement joins TRBV7-9 to TRBJ1-4; D not certain. Germline CDR1 SEHNR, CDR2 FQNEAQ (reference sequence). Between the trimmed V and J ends, which lost 3 bases and 0 bases, there was a span of 5 bases. This CDR3 region has 14 residues. This CDR3 reads CASSFPATNEKLFF. CDR3 nucleotides: TGTGCCAGCAGCTTCCCCGCAACTAATGAAAAACTGTTTTTT.

In this sample, this clone turned up many times. J is TRBJ2-5 and V is TRBV28; TRBD2 might be the D (5 bases). The germline CDR1 and CDR2 sequences are MDHEN and SYDVKM. V dropped 2 bases and J dropped 2 bases, with 12 bases sitting between them. The CDR3 extends over 15 amino acids. The CDR3 reads CASSLRGRAQETQYF. CDR3 sequence (DNA): TGTGCCAGCAGTTTAAGAGGGCGGGCGCAAGAGACCCAGTACTTC.

This clone appeared a single time. The chain has TRBV4-3 and TRBJ2-2; D is ambiguous. CDR1 LGHNA and CDR2 YSLEER come from the germline V gene. V was cut by 4 bases and J by 4 bases, with 10 bases left in between. This CDR3 contains 14 residues. The CDR3 spells CASSPGLGTGELFF. CDR3 DNA sequence: TGCGCCAGCAGCCCTGGGCTGGGCACCGGGGAGCTGTTTTTT.

By sample share, this clone is medium-sized. The chain has TRBV11-2 and TRBJ2-7; D is perhaps TRBD1 (6 bases). CDR3 length equals 14 residues. The V gene lost 5 bases and the J gene lost 3 bases, with 14 bases spanning the gap. Per germline, CDR1 SGHAT and CDR2 FQNNGV. In DNA, the CDR3 is TGTGCCAGCAGCCCCCAGACAGGATACTACGAGCAGTACTTC. Its protein product is CASSPQTGYYEQYF. The whole variable domain, remainder taken from reference TRBV11-2 and TRBJ2-7, is EAGVAQSPRYKIIEKRQSVAFWCNPISGHATLYWYQQILGQGPKLLIQFQNNGVVDDSQLPKDRFSAERLKGVDSTLKIQPAKLEDSAVYLCASSPQTGYYEQYFGPGTRLTVT.

This rearrangement joins TRBV6-5 to TRBJ2-2, with D possibly TRBD1 on 5 matching bases. Deletions cut 4 bases from V and 4 bases from J, with 10 bases between. This CDR3 comprises 14 residues. Germline CDR1 is MNHEY and CDR2 is SVGAGI. The CDR3 DNA is TGTGCCAGCAGTTCTCAAAGGGGCACCGGGGAGCTGTTTTTT. Protein: CASSSQRGTGELFF.